The clone carrying this T cell receptor (beta chain) was counted a few times. Here immunoSEQ multiplex PCR was the method, and the copy in TCRdb shows in-frame clones only, minus some. This sample has approximately 150,000 clones, with more than 85% found just once. This entry is derived from a study of control samples from healthy donors and cancer patients. Germline V gene data show CDR1 as SGHNT and CDR2 as YYREEE (reference sequence). CDR3 length equals 14 residues. V lost 4 bases and J lost 2, with 13 bases in between. The material sequenced was blood. The TCR comes from a man younger than 40 in good health. The V call is TRBV5-4, the J call TRBJ2-7, with D possibly matching TRBD2 (6 bases). DNA for the CDR3: TGTGCCAGCAGCGCGACTAGGCCCCCCTACGAGCAGTACTTC. Its protein product is CASSATRPPYEQYF.